This record looks at one T cell receptor beta chain sequence and its context. This clone was seen more than once but under ten times. Its specific antigen is unknown. No much larger clone is present one base from it, and per-base qualities are unavailable. This record belongs to a study of CD8+ T cells in alopecia areata (dated by TCRdb to 2016 to 2018). At the level of the whole study: The treated patients, all with moderate-to-severe alopecia areata, were enrolled in an open-label pilot trial of oral tofacitinib given at 5 to 10 mg twice daily. Tofacitinib was given for 6 to 18 months, followed by 6 months of follow-up off drug to assess delayed response and recurrence. The study used high-throughput TCRbeta sequencing to examine T cell clonal expansion in alopecia areata, in both the C3H/HeJ mouse model and human patients. In humans, TCRbeta sequencing was performed on scalp tissue and on sorted CD4+ and CD8+ peripheral blood T cells from healthy controls and from patients with patchy or totalis/universalis alopecia areata. Biopsies were taken from tofacitinib-treated patients at baseline and at 4 and 24 weeks of treatment, and a later scalp biopsy was taken in several of the tofacitinib-treated patients. Scalp clonality was compared across normal scalp (n=4), patchy alopecia areata scalp (n=8), and alopecia totalis/universalis scalp (n=8). RNA was obtained with the PAXgene miRNA kit for fixed scalp, the miRNeasy kit for PBMCs, and the RNeasy kit for mouse skin. TCRbeta CDR3 regions were amplified by immunoSEQ multiplex PCR with 35 Vbeta forward and 13 Jbeta reverse primers. The study at large found these results: Shared TCR sequences between patients were less evident than in mice, which may be partly attributable to HLA diversity in the patient population. Unlike mouse skin, where gammadelta T cells dominate, normal human skin contains resident alphabeta T cells that get sequenced too, which complicates analysis of the scalp TCR repertoire. Compared with normal scalp, lesional scalp, particularly in alopecia totalis/universalis, had higher clonality and more expanded CD8+ clones, which suggests antigenic drive.

Libraries were prepared through the immunoSEQ multiplex PCR assay. RNA was extracted from all samples and reverse transcribed into cDNA, which served as template for TCR sequencing. First-strand cDNA was synthesized with SuperScript III using a 2:1 mix of oligo-dT and random hexamers. A synthetic immune receptor repertoire was used to gauge amplification bias, and whatever bias remained was removed computationally. Turning to the authors' computational methods: Raw reads were preprocessed for error removal, and CDR3 was defined according to IMGT conventions as running from the conserved cysteine to phenylalanine. Clonality was calculated as 1 minus Shannon entropy normalized by log2 of the number of productive unique TCRs. Whether each scalp clone was CD4 or CD8 was inferred by checking scalp TCRbeta sequences against the CD4 and CD8 repertoires from sorted blood. TCRdb provides this immuneACCESS table in a form limited to in-frame rearrangements. Some clones are lacking; in checked studies, under half of them reflect an unresolved V gene, and why the rest are absent is not known. V and J calls and clone size are given by that table; D and trimming were obtained from the DNA. The sample profile shows some 100,000 clones; roughly two fifths of them were found once. The ten largest clones capture 2.5% to 3.5% of the sample.

The trim is 4 bases for V and 2 bases for J, with a gap of 6 bases between the germline ends. From cysteine to phenylalanine, the CDR3 is 12 amino acids long. This entry keeps only the CDR3 DNA: 36 bases, framed from base 1. The germline V gene yields MDHEN for CDR1 and SYDVKM for CDR2. Lesional scalp punch biopsies and peripheral blood were collected from alopecia areata patients. PBMCs were separated by density centrifugation and stained for CD3, CD4 and CD8, after which CD4+ and CD8+ T cells were sorted on a FACSAria. The chain couples TRBV28 to TRBJ2-7; no confident D gene assignment can be made. Sequenced sample: CD4+ T cells sorted from blood. The clonotype originates from a human donor with alopecia areata. The DNA is as follows: TGTGCCAGCAGTTCTGGGACCTACGAGCAGTACTTC. Its product reads: CASSSGTYEQYF.